This TCR beta chain was documented in a study of shared clonotypes between healthy human individuals. The study's findings and limits: The sharing of about 5% of naive CD4 clonotypes was seen across a handful of donors.

It was at deep level that the assay was run. Profiled with immunoSEQ multiplex PCR; TCRdb holds only in-frame clones, not every one. The repertoire has about 1,500,000 clones, roughly 97% of them found once; the top ten carry approximately 1.2%. Trimming removed 0 bases at V and 2 bases at J, with 7 bases between. CDR3 length equals 15 residues. CDR1 is MDHEN, CDR2 SYDVKM, per germline. As concerns this clone: Its antigen is currently unknown.

The TCR sequence derives from a man aged 30-40 years in good health. The V and J genes are TRBV28 and TRBJ2-2; unclear D gene. The source material was naive CD4+ T cells sorted from blood. The subset here: CD45RA+ positively selected. DNA for the CDR3: TGTGCCAGCAGTTTATGGGGCGGAAACACCGGGGAGCTGTTTTTT. Protein: CASSLWGGNTGELFF.